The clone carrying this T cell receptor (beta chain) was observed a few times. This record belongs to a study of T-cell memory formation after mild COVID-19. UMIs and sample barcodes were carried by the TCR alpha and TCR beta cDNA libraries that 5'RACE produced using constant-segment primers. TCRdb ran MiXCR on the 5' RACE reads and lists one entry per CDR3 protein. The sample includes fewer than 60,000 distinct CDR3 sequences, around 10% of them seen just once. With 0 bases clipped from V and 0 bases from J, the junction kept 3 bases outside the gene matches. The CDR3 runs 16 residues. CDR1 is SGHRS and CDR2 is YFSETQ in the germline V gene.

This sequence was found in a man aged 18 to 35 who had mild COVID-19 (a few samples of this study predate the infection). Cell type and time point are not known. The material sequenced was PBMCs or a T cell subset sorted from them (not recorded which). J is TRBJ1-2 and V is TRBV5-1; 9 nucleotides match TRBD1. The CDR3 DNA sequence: TGCGCCAGCAGCTTGGGGGACAGGGCGCCTAACTATGGCTACACCTTC. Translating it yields CASSLGDRAPNYGYTF.